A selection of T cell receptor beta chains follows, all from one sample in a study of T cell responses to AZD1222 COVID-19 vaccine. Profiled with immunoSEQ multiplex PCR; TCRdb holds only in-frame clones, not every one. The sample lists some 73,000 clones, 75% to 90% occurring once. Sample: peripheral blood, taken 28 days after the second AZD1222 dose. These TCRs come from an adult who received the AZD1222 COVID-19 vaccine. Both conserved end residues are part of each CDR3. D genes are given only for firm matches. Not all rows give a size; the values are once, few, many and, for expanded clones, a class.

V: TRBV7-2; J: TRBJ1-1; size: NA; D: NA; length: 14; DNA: TGTGCCAGCAGCTTAGGGCAGGCCAACACTGAAGCTTTCTTT; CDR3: CASSLGQANTEAFF
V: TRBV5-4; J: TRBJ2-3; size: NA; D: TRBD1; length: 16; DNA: TGTGCCAGCAGCTTGGACAGGGGGCTTAGCACAGATACGCAGTATTTT; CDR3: CASSLDRGLSTDTQYF
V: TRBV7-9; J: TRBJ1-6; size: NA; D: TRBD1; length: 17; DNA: TGTGCCAGCAGCGTAAGCCCGATAGGACAGGGCAATTCACCCCTCCACTTT; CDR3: CASSVSPIGQGNSPLHF
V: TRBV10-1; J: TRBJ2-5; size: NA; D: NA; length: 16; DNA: TGCGCCAGCAGTGAGTTGTCCCGGGACCTAGTTGAGACCCAGTACTTC; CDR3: CASSELSRDLVETQYF
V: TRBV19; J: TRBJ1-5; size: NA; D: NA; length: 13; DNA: TGTGCCAGTAGGCGTGCTAGCAATCAGCCCCAGCATTTT; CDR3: CASRRASNQPQHF
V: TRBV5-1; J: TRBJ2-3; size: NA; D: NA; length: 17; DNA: TGCGCCAGCAGCTTGGGCAGTCTTACCCTTAGCACAGATACGCAGTATTTT; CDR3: CASSLGSLTLSTDTQYF
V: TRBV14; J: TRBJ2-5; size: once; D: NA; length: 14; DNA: TGTGCCAGCAGCCAATTGCACACGGGGGAGACCCAGTACTTC; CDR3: CASSQLHTGETQYF
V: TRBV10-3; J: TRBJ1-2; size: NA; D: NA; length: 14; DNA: TGTGCCATCAGTGAAGTCGGGCAGCCTAGAGGCTACACCTTC; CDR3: CAISEVGQPRGYTF
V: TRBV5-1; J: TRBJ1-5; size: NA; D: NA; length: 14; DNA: TGCGCCAGCAGCTTCGGCGGTAGCAATCAGCCCCAGCATTTT; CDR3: CASSFGGSNQPQHF
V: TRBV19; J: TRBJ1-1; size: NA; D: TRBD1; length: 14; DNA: TGTGCCAGTAGTCCCCGGGACAGGGGGAAGGAAGCTTTCTTT; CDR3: CASSPRDRGKEAFF
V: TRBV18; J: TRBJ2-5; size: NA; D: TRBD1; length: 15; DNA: TGTGCCAGCTCCCCCGGACAGGGGGCCACGGGGACCCAGTACTTC; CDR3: CASSPGQGATGTQYF
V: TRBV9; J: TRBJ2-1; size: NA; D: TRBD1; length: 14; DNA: TGTGCCAGCAGCGGTCGGACAGGGAACAATGAGCAGTTCTTC; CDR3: CASSGRTGNNEQFF
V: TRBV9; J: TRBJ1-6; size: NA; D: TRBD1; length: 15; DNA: TGTGCCAGCAGCCTAGGGGGGACAGGGAATTCACCCCTCCACTTT; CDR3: CASSLGGTGNSPLHF
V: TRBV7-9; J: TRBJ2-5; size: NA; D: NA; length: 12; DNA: TGTGCCAGCAGCTTAGGTGGGGGCAGGCCGAACTTC; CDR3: CASSLGGGRPNF
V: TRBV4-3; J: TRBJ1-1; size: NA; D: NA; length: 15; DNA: TGCGCCAGCAGCCACGCGGGCCCCAGGAACACTGAAGCTTTCTTT; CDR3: CASSHAGPRNTEAFF
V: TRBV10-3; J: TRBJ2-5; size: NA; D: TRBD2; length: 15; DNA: TGTGCCATCAGCCCGGGACTAGCGGGAGCGGAGACCCAGTACTTC; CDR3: CAISPGLAGAETQYF
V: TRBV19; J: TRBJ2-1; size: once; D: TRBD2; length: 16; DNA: TGTGCCAGTAGTCCCTGGCGGGGGGGACCCTACAATGAGCAGTTCTTC; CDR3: CASSPWRGGPYNEQFF
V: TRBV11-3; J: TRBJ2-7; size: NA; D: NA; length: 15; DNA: TGTGCCAGCAGCTCTCGTACCGGGCCTTCCTACGAGCAGTACTTC; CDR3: CASSSRTGPSYEQYF
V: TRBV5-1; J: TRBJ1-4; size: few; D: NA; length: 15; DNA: TGCGCCAGCAGCTTACGAGGCGAAGGGCGTGAAAAACTGTTTTTT; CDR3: CASSLRGEGREKLFF
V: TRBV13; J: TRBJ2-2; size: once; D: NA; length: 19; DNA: TGTGCCAGCAGCTTAAGGTTTCTAGCTTTATCCGCGAACACCGGGGAGCTGTTTTTT; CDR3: CASSLRFLALSANTGELFF
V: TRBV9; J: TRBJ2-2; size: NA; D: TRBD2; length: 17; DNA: TGTGCCAGCAGCGTTCTTCGCGGGGGGGCCTGGACCGGGGAGCTGTTTTTT; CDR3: CASSVLRGGAWTGELFF
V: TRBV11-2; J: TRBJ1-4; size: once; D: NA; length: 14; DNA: TGTGCCAGCGGGTTACAGGGCGTAGGTGAAAAACTGTTTTTT; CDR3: CASGLQGVGEKLFF
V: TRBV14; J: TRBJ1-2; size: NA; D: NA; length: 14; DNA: TGTGCCAGCAGCCAGGGGCAGGGGAACTATGGCTACACCTTC; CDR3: CASSQGQGNYGYTF
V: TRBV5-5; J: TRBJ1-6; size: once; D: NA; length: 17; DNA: TGTGCCAGCAGCCAAAGAACGGGGCCAACCTATAATTCACCCCTCCACTTT; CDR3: CASSQRTGPTYNSPLHF
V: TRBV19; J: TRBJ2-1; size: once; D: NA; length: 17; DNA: TGTGCCAGTGGGCCCCTAGCGCAACAGAAGGTGTATAATGAGCAGTTCTTC; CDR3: CASGPLAQQKVYNEQFF
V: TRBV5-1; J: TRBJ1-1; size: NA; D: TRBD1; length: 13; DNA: TGCGCCAGCAGCCCCCAGGGGGGGAGAGGAGCTTTCTTT; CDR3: CASSPQGGRGAFF
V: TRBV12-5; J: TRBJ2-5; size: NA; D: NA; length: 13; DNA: TGTGCTAGTGGTTTGAGGGGTGGTGAGACCCAGTACTTC; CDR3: CASGLRGGETQYF
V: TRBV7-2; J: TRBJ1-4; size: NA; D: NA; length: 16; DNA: TGTGCCAGCAGCTCCTCCCCCCTCCCCGGCGGGGAAAAACTGTTTTTT; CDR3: CASSSSPLPGGEKLFF
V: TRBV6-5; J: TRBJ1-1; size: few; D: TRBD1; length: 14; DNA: TGTGCCAGCAGTACACGGACAGGAGGGACTGAAGCTTTCTTT; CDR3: CASSTRTGGTEAFF
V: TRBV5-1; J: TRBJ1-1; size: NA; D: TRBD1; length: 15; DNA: TGCGCCAGCAGCCCTGGGACAGGGACTAACACTGAAGCTTTCTTT; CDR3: CASSPGTGTNTEAFF
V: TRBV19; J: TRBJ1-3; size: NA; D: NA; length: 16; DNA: TGTGCCAGTAGTACCTACCCTGACAGAGGTGGAAACACCATATATTTT; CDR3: CASSTYPDRGGNTIYF
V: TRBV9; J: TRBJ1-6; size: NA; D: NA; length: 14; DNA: TGTGCCAGCAGCGACTTAAGCTATAATTCACCCCTCCACTTT; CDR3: CASSDLSYNSPLHF
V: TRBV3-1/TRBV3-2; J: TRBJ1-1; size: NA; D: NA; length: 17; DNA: TGTGCCAGCAGCCAAGTCGGGGGCACCACAACGGGGACTGAAGCTTTCTTT; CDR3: CASSQVGGTTTGTEAFF
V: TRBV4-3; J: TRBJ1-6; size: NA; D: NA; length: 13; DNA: TGCGCCAGCAGCCAGGCCTACAAGAGGGCCCTCCACTTT; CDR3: CASSQAYKRALHF
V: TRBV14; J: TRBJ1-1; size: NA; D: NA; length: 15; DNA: TGTGCCAGCAGCCAAGATAGGGGGGCGAACACTGAAGCTTTCTTT; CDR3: CASSQDRGANTEAFF
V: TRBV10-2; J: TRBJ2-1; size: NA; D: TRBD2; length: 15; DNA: TGCGCCAGCAAGGTACTAGCGGGGCCCTACAATGAGCAGTTCTTC; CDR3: CASKVLAGPYNEQFF
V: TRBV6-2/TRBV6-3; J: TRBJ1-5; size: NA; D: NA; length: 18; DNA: TGTGCCAGCAGTTACTCAAGAGGGCACTATCGGAGTAATCAGCCCCAGCATTTT; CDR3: CASSYSRGHYRSNQPQHF
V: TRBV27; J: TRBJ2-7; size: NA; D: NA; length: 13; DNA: TGTGCCAGCAGTTTGTTACAATCCTACGAGCAGTACTTC; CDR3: CASSLLQSYEQYF
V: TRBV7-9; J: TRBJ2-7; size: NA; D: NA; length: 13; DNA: TGTGCCAGCAGCGAATCCGTGGGTAGGGAGCAGTACTTC; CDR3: CASSESVGREQYF
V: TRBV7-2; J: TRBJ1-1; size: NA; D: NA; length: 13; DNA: TGTGCCAGCAGTAATCAGAGGGAAACTGAAGCTTTCTTT; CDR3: CASSNQRETEAFF
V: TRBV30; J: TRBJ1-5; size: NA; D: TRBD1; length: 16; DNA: TGTGCCTGCTCGACAGGGGGTGGGTATAGCAATCAGCCCCAGCATTTT; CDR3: CACSTGGGYSNQPQHF
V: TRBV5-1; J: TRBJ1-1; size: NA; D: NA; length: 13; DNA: TGCGCCAGCGCAGAACCACAGAACACTGAAGCTTTCTTT; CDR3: CASAEPQNTEAFF
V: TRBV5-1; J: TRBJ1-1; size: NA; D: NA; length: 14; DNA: TGCGCCAGCAGCTTGGCCCAGGGCCACACTGAAGCTTTCTTT; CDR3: CASSLAQGHTEAFF
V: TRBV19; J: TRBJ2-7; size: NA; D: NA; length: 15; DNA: TGTGCCAGTAGTATGAATGGGCAGGTAGTCTACGAGCAGTACTTC; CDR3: CASSMNGQVVYEQYF
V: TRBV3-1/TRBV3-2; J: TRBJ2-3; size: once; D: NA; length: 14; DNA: TGTGCCAGCAGCCAAGGTGTGTCCACCTCTACGCAGTATTTT; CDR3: CASSQGVSTSTQYF
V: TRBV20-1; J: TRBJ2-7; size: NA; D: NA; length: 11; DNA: TGCAGCCCGGGGTCCCCATACGAGCAGTACTTC; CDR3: CSPGSPYEQYF
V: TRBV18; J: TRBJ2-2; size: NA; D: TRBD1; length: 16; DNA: TGTGCCAGCTCACGGGACAGGGGGCAGAACACCGGGGAGCTGTTTTTT; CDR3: CASSRDRGQNTGELFF
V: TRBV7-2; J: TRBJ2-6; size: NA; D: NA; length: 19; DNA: TGTGCCAGCAGCTTAGGCCGACAGGTCATCCCCTCGGGGGCCAACGTCCTGACTTTC; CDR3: CASSLGRQVIPSGANVLTF
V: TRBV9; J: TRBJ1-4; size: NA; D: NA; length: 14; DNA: TGTGCCAGCAGCGTACAGGGGACGGGTGAAAAACTGTTTTTT; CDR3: CASSVQGTGEKLFF
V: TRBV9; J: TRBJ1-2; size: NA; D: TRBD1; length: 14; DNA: TGTGCCAGCAGCGCTGGACAGGGTGGCTATGGCTACACCTTC; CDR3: CASSAGQGGYGYTF
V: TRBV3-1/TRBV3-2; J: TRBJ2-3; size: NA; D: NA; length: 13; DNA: TGTGCCAGCAGCCAAGAAAGAATTCTTCCGCAGTATTTT; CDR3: CASSQERILPQYF
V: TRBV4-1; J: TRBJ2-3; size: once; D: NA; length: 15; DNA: TGCGCCAGCAGCCAATCACAATCGGTGGGAGATAGGCAGTATTTT; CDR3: CASSQSQSVGDRQYF
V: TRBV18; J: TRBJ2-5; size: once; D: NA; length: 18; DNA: TGTGCCAGCTCACCTCTACGGGGTTCCTTGGGCTTCCAAGAGACCCAGTACTTC; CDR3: CASSPLRGSLGFQETQYF
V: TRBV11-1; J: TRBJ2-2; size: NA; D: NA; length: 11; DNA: TGTGCCAGCCGGCGGGCCGGGGAGCTGTTTTTT; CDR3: CASRRAGELFF